This paragraph reports one TCR beta chain. As yet, its antigen is unknown. Additional DNA sequences in this sample encode the identical CDR3. This sample is part of a study of shared clonotypes between healthy human individuals. The study's findings and limits: Sequencing depth was expected to influence donor clonotype sharing. Among the subsets, naive ones generally showed larger estimated richness than memory ones. Sampling covered blood only; tissue repertoires likely differ.

CD45RO-negative cells were positively selected for CCR7, leaving out terminally differentiated effector memory CD45RA+ cells. Profiling relied on immunoSEQ multiplex PCR, and the TCRdb table lists in-frame clones only, not all of them. The table lists roughly 650,000 clones, roughly 95% of them singletons, with about 0.12% in the top ten. Sequencing was done on a sample of naive CD8+ T cells sorted from blood. The receptor was isolated from a woman aged 25-40 years in good health.

The CDR3 DNA reads TGTGCCAGCAGTTTATCTCTCCGTTCCGAGCAGTACTTC. It is translated as CASSLSLRSEQYF. The chain recombines TRBV28 with TRBJ2-7; unclear D gene. This CDR3 contains 13 residues. V was trimmed by 1 base and J by 6 bases, leaving 10 bases between them. CDR1 MDHEN and CDR2 SYDVKM come from the germline V gene. Using reference TRBV28 and TRBJ2-7 for the parts outside the CDR3, the full variable domain is DVKVTQSSRYLVKRTGEKVFLECVQDMDHENMFWYRQDPGLGLRLIYFSYDVKMKEKGDIPEGYSVSREKKERFSLILESASTNQTSMYLCASSLSLRSEQYFGPGTRLTVT.